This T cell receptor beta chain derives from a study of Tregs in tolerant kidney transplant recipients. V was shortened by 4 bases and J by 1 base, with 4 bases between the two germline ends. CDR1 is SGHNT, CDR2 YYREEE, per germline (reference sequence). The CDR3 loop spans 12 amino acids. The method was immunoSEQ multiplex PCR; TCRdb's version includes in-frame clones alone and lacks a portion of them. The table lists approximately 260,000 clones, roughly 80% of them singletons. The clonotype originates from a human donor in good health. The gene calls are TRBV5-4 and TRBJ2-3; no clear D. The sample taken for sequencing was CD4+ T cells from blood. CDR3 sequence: CASSRGTDTQYF. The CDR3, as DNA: TGTGCCAGCAGCCGAGGCACAGATACGCAGTATTTT.